The entry below describes one T cell receptor (beta chain). Its specificity is unknown. The data were taken from a study of beta chain features in type 1 diabetes. The whole isolated RNA underwent reverse transcription, so sequencing captured expressed TCRB transcripts. The table came from immunoSEQ multiplex PCR; TCRdb's copy has only in-frame clones and leaves some out. The table shows 250,000 or so clones, with less than 35% occurring only once. Study-wide results and caveats: Shortening that was moderate but significant affected the TCRB CDR3s of Type 1 diabetes patients in all four CD4+ subsets.

The clonotype originates from a young man in good health. The sample taken for sequencing was central memory CD4+ T cells from blood.

This CDR3 reads CAWSLGQGKANVLTF. The CDR3 DNA is TGTGCCTGGAGTCTTGGACAGGGAAAGGCCAACGTCCTGACTTTC. The chain has TRBV30 and TRBJ2-6; TRBD1 matches at 8 bases. The CDR3 totals 15 residues. V shed 2 bases and J 6 bases; nucleotides not matched to a gene: 6. From germline, CDR1 is GTSNPN and CDR2 SVGIG (reference sequence). The entire variable domain, with the rest obtained from reference TRBV30 and TRBJ2-6, is as follows: SQTIHQWPATLVQPVGSPLSLECTVEGTSNPNLYWYRQAAGRGLQLLFYSVGIGQISSEVPQNLSASRPQDRQFILSSKKLLLSDSGFYLCAWSLGQGKANVLTFGAGSRLTVL.